This is a list of T cell receptor beta chains from one sample in a study of blood T cell repertoires in COVID-19. The repertoire was sequenced with immunoSEQ multiplex PCR; TCRdb's copy has only in-frame clones and lacks some. The sample records approximately 140,000 clones, about 90% being singletons. The sample consisted of peripheral blood. All receptors come from a human donor in a cohort sampled during active COVID-19. CDR3s include the opening cysteine and the closing phenylalanine or tryptophan. The order of the fields is CDR3 protein, CDR3 DNA, J gene, clone size, D gene, V gene. D genes are given only for firm matches. Only some rows state a clone size, as once, few, many or a class for expanded clones.

CDR3aa: CASSLGPRGADTHF
CDR3nt: TGTGCCAGCAGCTTGGGGCCACGGGGGGCGGATACTCACTTC
j_gene: TRBJ1-2
abundance: -
d_gene: -
v_gene: TRBV11-1

CDR3aa: CASSVSLAGALDTQYF
CDR3nt: TGTGCCAGCAGCGTGTCGTTAGCGGGAGCCCTCGATACGCAGTATTTT
j_gene: TRBJ2-3
abundance: few
d_gene: TRBD2
v_gene: TRBV9

CDR3aa: CASSLGLGRGYEQYF
CDR3nt: TGTGCCAGCAGCTTAGGCTTGGGGCGGGGGTACGAGCAGTACTTC
j_gene: TRBJ2-7
abundance: -
d_gene: TRBD2
v_gene: TRBV7-2

CDR3aa: CASRPTGQQYNEQFF
CDR3nt: TGTGCCAGCAGACCCACGGGACAGCAATACAATGAGCAGTTCTTC
j_gene: TRBJ2-1
abundance: -
d_gene: TRBD1
v_gene: TRBV3-1/TRBV3-2

CDR3aa: CASSLEQGAFYEQFF
CDR3nt: TGTGCCAGCAGCTTAGAACAGGGGGCGTTCTATGAGCAGTTCTTC
j_gene: TRBJ2-1
abundance: -
d_gene: TRBD1
v_gene: TRBV7-3

CDR3aa: CASSRGLADTDTQYF
CDR3nt: TGTGCCAGCAGCAGGGGACTAGCGGACACAGATACGCAGTATTTT
j_gene: TRBJ2-3
abundance: -
d_gene: TRBD2
v_gene: TRBV6-5

CDR3aa: CASSTLDRAYGYTF
CDR3nt: TGTGCCAGCAGCACACTAGACAGGGCCTATGGCTACACCTTC
j_gene: TRBJ1-2
abundance: -
d_gene: -
v_gene: TRBV21-1

CDR3aa: CASSLQGTGNTIYF
CDR3nt: TGTGCCAGCAGCTTACAGGGGACGGGAAACACCATATATTTT
j_gene: TRBJ1-3
abundance: -
d_gene: -
v_gene: TRBV7-9

CDR3aa: CASSFTAEQYF
CDR3nt: TGTGCCAGCAGCTTCACAGCAGAGCAGTACTTC
j_gene: TRBJ2-7
abundance: -
d_gene: -
v_gene: TRBV11-2

CDR3aa: CASSPRDRAAEQYF
CDR3nt: TGTGCCAGCTCACCCCGGGACAGGGCGGCCGAGCAGTACTTC
j_gene: TRBJ2-7
abundance: few
d_gene: TRBD1
v_gene: TRBV18

CDR3aa: CASSRGLAETSGELFF
CDR3nt: TGCGCCAGCAGCCGGGGACTAGCGGAGACGTCCGGGGAGCTGTTTTTT
j_gene: TRBJ2-2
abundance: -
d_gene: TRBD2
v_gene: TRBV5-1

CDR3aa: CASSLAATGNTEAFF
CDR3nt: TGTGCCAGCAGCTTGGCCGCGACAGGGAACACTGAAGCTTTCTTT
j_gene: TRBJ1-1
abundance: few
d_gene: -
v_gene: TRBV5-6

CDR3aa: CASSLSLMGPLDEQFF
CDR3nt: TGTGCCAGCAGTTTATCCCTAATGGGGCCGTTGGATGAGCAGTTCTTC
j_gene: TRBJ2-1
abundance: -
d_gene: -
v_gene: TRBV27

CDR3aa: CASSPHVAPEAFF
CDR3nt: TGTGCCAGCAGTCCCCACGTTGCGCCTGAAGCTTTCTTT
j_gene: TRBJ1-1
abundance: -
d_gene: -
v_gene: TRBV6-6

CDR3aa: CASSSGPLRNTEAFF
CDR3nt: TGTGCCAGCAGCTCAGGGCCCCTCCGGAACACTGAAGCTTTCTTT
j_gene: TRBJ1-1
abundance: -
d_gene: -
v_gene: TRBV7-2

CDR3aa: CATSRLNGDQPQHF
CDR3nt: TGTGCCACCAGCAGACTCAACGGGGATCAGCCCCAGCATTTT
j_gene: TRBJ1-5
abundance: -
d_gene: -
v_gene: TRBV15

CDR3aa: CASSYPGSYGYTF
CDR3nt: TGTGCCAGCAGCTACCCGGGGAGCTATGGCTACACCTTC
j_gene: TRBJ1-2
abundance: -
d_gene: -
v_gene: TRBV7-9

CDR3aa: CAIREGGGYGQFF
CDR3nt: TGTGCCATCAGAGAGGGTGGCGGTTATGGGCAGTTCTTC
j_gene: TRBJ2-1
abundance: -
d_gene: -
v_gene: TRBV10-3

CDR3aa: CASSYGQHSGNTIYF
CDR3nt: TGTGCCAGCAGCTACGGACAGCACTCTGGAAACACCATATATTTT
j_gene: TRBJ1-3
abundance: once
d_gene: -
v_gene: TRBV7-2

CDR3aa: CASSLARTGYNSPLHF
CDR3nt: TGTGCCAGCAGCTTGGCCAGGACAGGTTATAATTCACCCCTCCACTTT
j_gene: TRBJ1-6
abundance: -
d_gene: TRBD1
v_gene: TRBV5-4

CDR3aa: CASSPFGGGSYNEQFF
CDR3nt: TGTGCCAGCAGCCCCTTCGGTGGGGGGTCCTACAATGAGCAGTTCTTC
j_gene: TRBJ2-1
abundance: -
d_gene: -
v_gene: TRBV11-1

CDR3aa: CASKGRDSYGYTF
CDR3nt: TGTGCCAGTAAGGGCAGGGACAGCTATGGCTACACCTTC
j_gene: TRBJ1-2
abundance: -
d_gene: TRBD1
v_gene: TRBV19

CDR3aa: CASSLFYTGELFF
CDR3nt: TGTGCCAGCAGCTTATTCTACACCGGGGAGCTGTTTTTT
j_gene: TRBJ2-2
abundance: -
d_gene: -
v_gene: TRBV7-3